The sequence of this T cell receptor beta chain was determined in a study of T cell responses to AZD1222 COVID-19 vaccine. Notes on the study in general: A mostly white British donor set with more females was recruited, and clonal diversity was possibly underestimated. The study reported that nearly half of spike-specific TCRs target unmutated variant regions. Baseline serostatus was positive in only a handful of AZD1222 recipients.

Data came from immunoSEQ multiplex PCR; TCRdb stores just in-frame clones and leaves some out. The table includes roughly 77,000 clones, 88% detected once. The CDR3 contains 14 residues. Germline CDR1 and CDR2: MNHEY and SMNVEV (reference sequence). The V segment lost 7 bases and the J segment 1 base; nucleotides outside the gene matches: 3. As regards this clone: The antigen is not known.

The V call is TRBV27, the J call TRBJ2-2; 7 nucleotides align to TRBD1. The sample in question was peripheral blood, obtained on day 0 of MenACWY control vaccination. The sequence came from an adult in good health. The CDR3 region is CASTAGGNTGELFF. Written as DNA, the CDR3 is TGTGCCAGCACGGCAGGGGGGAACACCGGGGAGCTGTTTTTT.